The 27 T cell receptor beta chains reported below all come from one sample, sequenced in a study of cytomegalovirus exposure and HLA in healthy donors. A multiplex PCR was run with 60 Vbeta primers and 13 Jbeta primers. Generated by immunoSEQ multiplex PCR, the TCRdb table keeps only in-frame clones and is missing some. Of fewer than 150,000 clones in the sample, less than 20% were seen once. Sequencing was performed on PBMCs. The source of these receptors is a woman aged 18-29 years in good health and CMV-seronegative.

The rearrangement links TRBV7-2 to TRBJ2-2; D not resolved. Trimming took off 5 bases at V and 5 bases at J, with 9 bases between the two ends. This CDR3 comprises 13 residues. CDR1 is SGHTA, CDR2 FQGNSA, per germline. CDR3 nucleotides: TGTGCCAGCAGCCCAAAGAGAACCGGGGAGCTGTTTTTT. This gives the protein CASSPKRTGELFF.

The rearrangement links TRBV5-4 to TRBJ2-1; D might be TRBD1 (6 bases). The CDR3 spans 13 residues. Germline CDR1 is SGHNT and CDR2 is YYREEE (reference sequence). Trimming stripped 4 bases from V and 7 bases from J, with 12 bases between. The CDR3: CASSPTRGNEQFF. CDR3 in DNA: TGTGCCAGCAGCCCGACGAGGGGGAATGAGCAGTTCTTC.

The chain is built from TRBV4-2 and TRBJ2-2; 9 bases are shared with TRBD2. V lost 4 bases to trimming and J lost 4 bases; unmatched junction nucleotides: 13. CDR1 and CDR2 from the germline V gene are LGHNA and YNFKEQ. This CDR3 is 18 amino acids long. The CDR3 spells CASSRFLSGGGSTGELFF. The DNA of the CDR3 is TGTGCCAGCAGCCGGTTCCTTAGCGGGGGAGGTAGCACCGGGGAGCTGTTTTTT.

A few counts support this clone. The chain joins TRBV13 to TRBJ2-1; TRBD2 matches 8 bases. V trimming: 0 bases; J trimming: 8 bases; junction bases outside the gene matches: 12. Germline assignment: CDR1 PRHDT and CDR2 FYEKMQ (reference sequence). This CDR3 has 17 residues. Here the CDR3 reads CASSLGATSGGGDEQFF. Written as DNA, the CDR3 is TGTGCCAGCAGCTTAGGTGCAACTAGCGGAGGAGGAGATGAGCAGTTCTTC.

This clone was seen a few times. The chain combines TRBV7-3 with TRBJ2-1; 7 positions agree with TRBD1. The CDR3 runs 15 residues. Germline V gene sequence: CDR1 SGHTA, CDR2 FQGTGA. V was pared by 5 bases and J by 2 bases, with 6 bases of the junction left unmatched. CDR3 in DNA: TGTGCCAGCAGCCGACCGGGACAGACCTACAATGAGCAGTTCTTC. It translates to CASSRPGQTYNEQFF.

This clone has only one observation. The J gene is TRBJ2-1, the V gene TRBV10-3; TRBD2 matches at 10 bases. The CDR3 sequence is 14 residues long. The V and J ends lost 0 bases and 13 bases, in that order; junction bases with no gene match: 6. Germline values: CDR1 ENHRY, CDR2 SYGVKD. The chain's CDR3 is CAISESPSGSPQFF. CDR3 nucleotide sequence: TGTGCCATCAGTGAGTCGCCTAGCGGGAGTCCTCAGTTCTTC.

The rearrangement joins TRBV29-1 to TRBJ2-7, with D maybe TRBD1 (5 bases). This CDR3 comprises 13 residues. Germline CDR1 reads SQVTM; CDR2 reads ANQGSEA. V lost 1 base to trimming and J lost 0 bases, with 7 bases between them. The CDR3 reads CSVEGDSSYEQYF. CDR3 nucleotides: TGCAGCGTTGAAGGTGACAGCTCCTACGAGCAGTACTTC.

The J gene is TRBJ1-2, the V gene TRBV10-1; D is perhaps TRBD1 (6 bases). The CDR3 loop spans 13 amino acids. V lost 7 bases, J lost 2 bases, and 11 bases lay in between. Germline lookup yields CDR1 WNHNN and CDR2 SYGVQD (reference sequence). In DNA, the CDR3 is TGCGCCAGCATTATGACAGGAAACTATGGCTACACCTTC. This translates into CASIMTGNYGYTF.

This clone occurred a few times. The chain has TRBV21-1 and TRBJ2-1; the DNA was not used to check the table's D call, TRBD2. TRBV21-1 is classified as a pseudogene. This CDR3 is built from 19 residues. CDR3 in DNA: TGTGCCAGCAGCAAAGTTAGGACTAGCGGGAGGAGCTCCTACAATGAGCAGTTCTTC. It translates to CASSKVRTSGRSSYNEQFF.

The gene calls are TRBV2 and TRBJ2-2; 7 positions match TRBD1. After removal of 4 bases from V and 1 base from J, the junction contained 3 bases not matched to a gene. Germline V gene lookup returns CDR1 SNHLY and CDR2 FYNNEI. The CDR3 is 15 residues long. Written as DNA, the CDR3 is TGTGCCAGCAGTGCGCGACAGGGGAACACCGGGGAGCTGTTTTTT. Its protein product is CASSARQGNTGELFF.

The chain combines TRBV7-2 with TRBJ2-3; TRBD2 aligns across 16 bases. In germline, CDR1 is SGHTA, CDR2 FQGNSA. CDR3 length: 18 amino acids. Germline trimming cut 6 bases from V and 4 bases from J; bases unmatched to any gene: 10. CDR3 loop: CASSRGTSGGAIADTQYF. In nucleotides, the CDR3 is TGTGCCAGCAGTCGCGGGACTAGCGGGGGGGCCATCGCAGATACGCAGTATTTT.

V gene TRBV30 combines with J gene TRBJ1-6; maybe TRBD1 (5 bases). CDR1 is GTSNPN, CDR2 SVGIG, per germline (reference sequence). Trimming left V 3 bases short and J 9 bases short, with 15 bases between. The CDR3 runs 14 residues. CDR3 protein: CAWRPAGPISPLHF. The DNA of the CDR3 is TGTGCCTGGAGGCCGGCAGGGCCTATTTCACCCCTCCACTTT.

This clone was found a few times. The chain joins TRBV4-2 to TRBJ1-4; TRBD1 agrees at 9 bases. The V gene end was trimmed by 0 bases and the J gene end by 5 bases; junction bases not matched to a gene: 4. Germline lookup yields CDR1 LGHNA and CDR2 YNFKEQ. There are 16 residues in the CDR3. In nucleotides, the CDR3 is TGTGCCAGCAGCCAAGATCAGGGGACAGGGAATGAAAAACTGTTTTTT. Translation gives CASSQDQGTGNEKLFF.

The gene calls are TRBV21-1 and TRBJ1-5. TRBV21-1 is annotated as a pseudogene. The CDR3 has 18 residues. CDR3 nucleotides: TGTGCCAGCAGCAAAGGTAGGATTTGGGGGGATAGCAATCAGCCCCAGCATTTT. As protein: CASSKGRIWGDSNQPQHF.

The V and J genes are TRBV10-3 and TRBJ2-2, with 10 positions matching TRBD1. The CDR3 is made up of 14 amino acids. Trimming at V came to 11 bases and at J to 4 bases, leaving 7 bases not matched to a gene. In germline, CDR1 is ENHRY, CDR2 SYGVKD. Here the CDR3 DNA reads TGTGCCGTTGCGGGACAGGGGATCACCGGGGAGCTGTTTTTT. Translation gives CAVAGQGITGELFF.

V usage is TRBV6-5 and J usage is TRBJ2-7; TRBD1 matches at 9 bases. Germline V lookup: CDR1 MNHEY, CDR2 SVGAGI. The length of the CDR3 is 15 residues. Losses at the gene ends were 4 bases for V and 2 bases for J; bases not matched to a gene: 6. CDR3 nucleotides: TGTGCCAGCAGTTTAACAGGGGGCGACGCCTACGAGCAGTACTTC. It yields the protein CASSLTGGDAYEQYF.

This clone has just a few counts. The chain joins TRBV5-4 to TRBJ2-5, with D possibly being TRBD1 (5 bases). Trimming shortened V by 1 base and J by 4 bases, and 17 bases separated the two germline ends. The germline gives CDR1 SGHNT, CDR2 YYREEE (reference sequence). This CDR3 contains 16 residues. The CDR3 region has the DNA TGTGCCAGCAGCTTGTTCCCCGTGGGGCCTAGAGAGACCCAGTACTTC. This translates into CASSLFPVGPRETQYF.

This rearrangement joins TRBV28 to TRBJ2-1, with 13 bases identical to TRBD2. CDR1 is MDHEN and CDR2 is SYDVKM in the germline V gene. Trimming at V came to 8 bases and at J to 7 bases, leaving 8 bases not matched to a gene. This CDR3 is 15 amino acids long. CDR3 loop: CASLSKLAGGNEQFF. The CDR3 bases are TGTGCCAGCCTCTCAAAACTAGCGGGGGGGAATGAGCAGTTCTTC.

The V and J genes are TRBV9 and TRBJ2-7; 7 nucleotides align to TRBD2. The J segment lost 5 bases and the V segment lost 0 bases, leaving 5 bases of the junction unmatched. The V gene's germline CDR1 is SGDLS and CDR2 YYNGEE. CDR3 length equals 14 residues. The CDR3 DNA is TGTGCCAGCAGCGTAGCTGCGGGGGTGGACGAGCAGTACTTC. Protein: CASSVAAGVDEQYF.

The CDR3 reads CASSLGTSGRSDTQYF. The CDR3 region has the DNA TGTGCCAGCAGCTTAGGGACTAGCGGGAGATCCGATACGCAGTATTTT. The V gene is TRBV11-2, the J gene TRBJ2-3, with 13 bases aligning to TRBD2. The CDR3 runs to 16 residues. With V trimmed by 1 base and J by 6 bases, 4 bases remained unmatched. Per the germline V gene, CDR1 is SGHAT and CDR2 is FQNNGV.

This clone was detected only a few times. The chain recombines TRBV10-3 with TRBJ2-7; no definite D call. Germline V gene lookup returns CDR1 ENHRY and CDR2 SYGVKD. The CDR3 runs to 14 residues. V was clipped by 6 bases and J by 0 bases, with 12 bases between them. In nucleotides, the CDR3 is TGTGCCATCAGAAAAGATCTTAGCTCCTACGAGCAGTACTTC. This encodes CAIRKDLSSYEQYF.

The CDR3 sequence is CASTSPGQGLEETQYF. CDR3 DNA sequence: TGTGCCAGCACCTCCCCGGGACAGGGTCTTGAGGAGACCCAGTACTTC. The chain links TRBV28 to TRBJ2-5, with 9 bases fitting TRBD1. In germline, CDR1 is MDHEN, CDR2 SYDVKM. The CDR3 consists of 16 residues. J gave up 5 bases and V 7 bases, and 14 bases lay outside the gene matches.

The chain recombines TRBV9 with TRBJ1-1, with 8 bases matching TRBD1. This CDR3 has 15 amino acids. The germline CDR1 and CDR2 sequences are SGDLS and YYNGEE. Trimming removed 2 bases from V and 5 bases from J; junction bases left unmatched: 8. This CDR3 reads CASSVETGGRTEAFF. The CDR3 bases are TGTGCCAGCAGCGTGGAAACAGGGGGGAGGACTGAAGCTTTCTTT.

In its sample, this clone was seen a few times. The V and J genes are TRBV7-4 and TRBJ2-5; 9 positions match TRBD1. CDR1 and CDR2 from the germline V gene are SGHVT and SQSDAQ. J was trimmed by 9 bases and V by 3 bases; bases with no gene match: 8. The CDR3 has 14 amino acids. This CDR3 reads CASSFRGQGGAQYF. The CDR3 DNA sequence: TGTGCCAGCAGCTTTAGGGGACAGGGCGGGGCCCAGTACTTC.

This clone was counted a few times. For the CDR3, the DNA is TGTGCCAGCACCTACCTGGGGACAGGGGCCGACTATGGCTACACCTTC. The encoded protein is CASTYLGTGADYGYTF. This chain joins TRBV5-4 and TRBJ1-2, with 10 bases matching TRBD1. Trimming cost V 6 bases and J 3 bases; bases outside gene matches: 11. The CDR3 totals 16 residues. Per the germline V gene, CDR1 is SGHNT and CDR2 is YYREEE (reference sequence). Full variable domain (rest looked up from reference TRBV5-4 and TRBJ1-2): ETGVTQSPTHLIKTRGQQVTLRCSSQSGHNTVSWYQQALGQGPQFIFQYYREEENGRGNFPPRFSGLQFPNYSSELNVNALELDDSALYLCASTYLGTGADYGYTFGSGTRLTVV.

This clone was detected many times. This sequence joins TRBV6-4 and TRBJ2-1, with 13 bases lining up with TRBD2. Per germline, CDR1 MRHNA and CDR2 SNTAGT. The CDR3 extends over 15 amino acids. V gave up 4 bases and J gave up 8 bases; unmatched junction bases: 5. The CDR3 sequence is CASSAGTSGNDEQFF. The CDR3 nucleotides are TGTGCCAGCAGTGCGGGGACTAGCGGGAACGATGAGCAGTTCTTC.

This clone was counted only a few times. This chain joins TRBV30 and TRBJ2-1, with a tentative D call TRBD1 (5 bases). The CDR3 length is 18 residues. The germline V gene encodes CDR1 GTSNPN and CDR2 SVGIG (reference sequence). Trimming took off 1 base at V and 7 bases at J, with 26 bases between the two ends. In DNA, the CDR3 is TGTGCCTGGAGTGGAGGAGTGGGCCGGGCCCCCCAGGGTAATGAGCAGTTCTTC. Residues: CAWSGGVGRAPQGNEQFF.